The entry below describes one TCR beta chain. The record originates from a study of T-cell memory formation after mild COVID-19. MiXCR, applied by TCRdb to the 5' RACE reads, yields one record per CDR3 protein. The table has roughly 610,000 distinct CDR3 sequences, 17% seen once; the top ten hold 8.1%. The germline gives CDR1 SGHRS, CDR2 YFSETQ. The CDR3 length is 13 residues. V gave up 4 bases and J gave up 5 bases; unmatched junction bases: 5. The sequence was obtained from an adult woman who had mild COVID-19 (a few samples of this study predate the infection). Cell type and time point are not known. This sequence joins TRBV5-1 and TRBJ2-7; 8 bases fit TRBD2. The specimen was PBMCs or a T cell subset sorted from them (not recorded which). The CDR3 sequence is CASSPGGDHEQYF. The DNA for the CDR3 is TGCGCCAGCAGCCCGGGGGGGGACCACGAGCAGTACTTC.